Presented here are 29 T cell receptor beta chains from one specimen sequenced in a study of T-cell memory formation after mild COVID-19. TCRdb redid the calling of the 5' RACE reads with MiXCR, one entry per CDR3 protein. The data hold some 120,000 distinct CDR3 sequences, with 15% to 20% observed a single time. The sample was PBMCs or a T cell subset sorted from them (not recorded which). These receptors all come from a man in his late teens or twenties who had mild COVID-19 (a few samples of this study predate the infection). Cell type and time point are not known.

The chain couples TRBV18 to TRBJ1-6; D unclear. V was pared by 3 bases and J by 6 bases, with 12 bases between. Germline V CDR1 and CDR2: KGHSH, LQKENI. This CDR3 spans 15 amino acids. The CDR3 bases are TGTGCCAGCTCACCGGACCGTGGACCTAATTCACCCCTCCACTTT. It codes for CASSPDRGPNSPLHF.

Only a few counts were recorded for this clonotype. The chain couples TRBV5-1 to TRBJ1-1; tentative D call: TRBD1 (5 bases). The germline V gene has CDR1 SGHRS and CDR2 YFSETQ. CDR3 length: 17 residues. V lost 0 bases, J lost 1 base, and 16 bases lay in between. The CDR3 region is CASSLAVSGSGNTEAFF. The CDR3, as DNA: TGCGCCAGCAGCTTGGCGGTCTCAGGGTCTGGGAACACTGAAGCTTTCTTT.

The V gene is TRBV30, the J gene TRBJ1-1; no definite D call. Trimming shortened V by 1 base and J by 1 base, and 10 bases separated the two germline ends. This CDR3 has 14 residues. In germline, CDR1 is GTSNPN, CDR2 SVGIG (reference sequence). For the CDR3, the DNA is TGTGCCTGGAGTGCCCAGACCCCGAACACTGAAGCTTTCTTT. It codes for CAWSAQTPNTEAFF.

This clonotype came up a few times. The chain uses TRBV21-1 and TRBJ2-7; the table's D call, TRBD1, was not checked against the DNA. TRBV21-1 is termed a pseudogene. The CDR3 is made up of 13 amino acids. The chain's CDR3 is CASSNPVPYEQYV. The DNA of the CDR3 is TGTGCCAGCAGCAATCCCGTCCCCTACGAGCAGTACGTC.

This sequence joins TRBV5-1 and TRBJ2-2; D possibly matches TRBD1 or TRBD2 (5 bases each). Germline CDR1 is SGHRS and CDR2 is YFSETQ. There are 15 residues in the CDR3. V shed 7 bases and J shed 4 bases, with 17 bases lying between them. The CDR3 here is CASVPLGTGTGELFF. Here the CDR3 DNA reads TGCGCCAGCGTCCCCTTGGGGACCGGCACCGGGGAGCTGTTTTTT.

The V and J genes are TRBV6-1 and TRBJ1-1; 7 bases agree with TRBD1. Losses at the gene ends were 7 bases for V and 7 bases for J; bases not matched to a gene: 12. From germline, CDR1 is MNHNS and CDR2 SASEGT. The CDR3 covers 14 residues. In DNA, the CDR3 is TGTGCCAGCAAACCTAGACAGGGAGTAGGTGAAGCTTTCTTT. This gives the protein CASKPRQGVGEAFF.

There are a few counts of this clonotype. The rearrangement links TRBV12-3 or TRBV12-4 to TRBJ2-3; 10 nucleotides agree with TRBD2. This CDR3 comprises 18 residues. V lost 1 base and J lost 1; bases outside the gene matches: 8. The CDR3 sequence: CASSLGRGGLAGTDTQYF. The CDR3 bases are TGTGCCAGCAGTTTAGGGCGGGGAGGACTAGCGGGCACAGATACGCAGTATTTT.

The table lists this clonotype with many counts. The chain carries TRBV4-1 and TRBJ1-6; D might be TRBD1 (6 bases). The CDR3 extends over 16 amino acids. V was pared by 0 bases and J by 5 bases, with 11 bases between. Germline CDR1 reads MGHRA; CDR2 reads YSYEKL. The CDR3 region is CASSQDRGAHNSPLHF. In DNA form, the CDR3 reads TGCGCCAGCAGCCAAGATCGGGGGGCTCATAATTCACCCCTCCACTTT.

The gene calls are TRBV4-3 and TRBJ2-3, with 9 nucleotides matching TRBD1. Trimming took 1 base from V and 1 from J; bases not matched to a gene: 6. Germline V CDR1 and CDR2: LGHNA, YSLEER. The CDR3 sequence is 17 residues long. The CDR3 nucleotides are TGCGCCAGCAGCCAAGGAAACAGGGGGCGAGGCACAGATACGCAGTATTTT. Translating it yields CASSQGNRGRGTDTQYF.

This clonotype was seen only a few times. CDR3 amino acids: CASSLTESPPQHF. CDR3 coding DNA: TGTGCCAGCAGTTTAACGGAATCCCCGCCCCAGCATTTT. The chain links TRBV12-3 or TRBV12-4 to TRBJ1-5; no definite D call. This CDR3 has 13 amino acids. The V end was cut by 2 bases, the J end by 9 bases, with 11 bases between.

This clonotype was seen a few times. The chain has TRBV11-2 and TRBJ2-7; D is ambiguous. Germline-derived CDR1 and CDR2 are SGHAT and FQNNGV. CDR3 size: 13 residues. V lost 2 bases, J lost 3 bases, and 8 bases lay in between. The CDR3: CASSLNTFYEQYF. The DNA for the CDR3 is TGTGCCAGCAGCTTAAACACTTTCTACGAGCAGTACTTC. Supplemented by reference TRBV11-2 and TRBJ2-7, the full variable domain reads EAGVAQSPRYKIIEKRQSVAFWCNPISGHATLYWYQQILGQGPKLLIQFQNNGVVDDSQLPKDRFSAERLKGVDSTLKIQPAKLEDSAVYLCASSLNTFYEQYFGPGTRLTVT.

The J gene is TRBJ2-2, the V gene TRBV7-2, with 8 bases fitting TRBD2. This CDR3 comprises 14 residues. V shed 1 base and J 9 bases; nucleotides not matched to a gene: 4. Germline V gene lookup returns CDR1 SGHTA and CDR2 FQGNSA. CDR3 loop: CASSLVLAARELFF. The CDR3 nucleotides read TGTGCCAGCAGCTTAGTACTAGCGGCCAGGGAGCTGTTTTTT.

In regard to this clonotype: At one boundary the junction diverges from the germline segment, which might be a read error. The chain recombines TRBV7-7 with TRBJ2-1; D unclear. This CDR3 contains 12 residues. Germline CDR1 SSHAT, CDR2 FNYEAQ (reference sequence). The DNA of the CDR3 is TGTGCTAGCAGTGGGGTGGACAATGAGCAGTTCTTC. Protein: CASSGVDNEQFF.

The chain couples TRBV5-1 to TRBJ1-5; 7 positions match TRBD1. The V gene end was trimmed by 0 bases and the J gene end by 6 bases; junction bases not matched to a gene: 0. Germline V gene data show CDR1 as SGHRS and CDR2 as YFSETQ. This CDR3 spans 13 amino acids. Here the CDR3 reads CASSLDRGQPQHF. The CDR3 DNA reads as TGCGCCAGCAGCTTGGACAGGGGTCAGCCCCAGCATTTT.

This sequence joins TRBV18 and TRBJ2-6; TRBD1 aligns across 10 bases. CDR1 and CDR2 from the germline V gene are KGHSH and LQKENI. V shed 3 bases, J shed 4 bases, and the junction held 9 bases outside the gene matches. The CDR3 spans 18 residues. Here the CDR3 DNA reads TGTGCCAGCTCACCCGGGACAGGGGAAATGTCCGGGGCCAACGTCCTGACTTTC. Translation: CASSPGTGEMSGANVLTF.

This clonotype was seen at least ten times. The chain has TRBV7-3 and TRBJ2-3; unclear D gene. The CDR3 sequence is 12 residues long. The V gene's germline CDR1 is SGHTA and CDR2 FQGTGA. V was cut by 1 base and J by 5 bases, with 4 bases left in between. The CDR3 DNA reads as TGTGCCAGCAGCTTAAGTGGAGATACGCAGTATTTT. Residues: CASSLSGDTQYF.

There are a few counts of this clonotype. The chain links TRBV5-1 to TRBJ2-6; no clear D gene. This CDR3 contains 15 residues. CDR1 and CDR2 from the germline V gene are SGHRS and YFSETQ. The V end was cut by 4 bases, the J end by 0 bases, with 8 bases between. The CDR3 DNA is TGCGCCAGCAGCCCCGACGGCTCTGGGGCCAACGTCCTGACTTTC. Its translation is CASSPDGSGANVLTF.

The rearrangement joins TRBV7-9 to TRBJ2-3; D might be TRBD1 (6 bases). This CDR3 has 14 amino acids. The germline V gene encodes CDR1 SEHNR and CDR2 FQNEAQ (reference sequence). Deletions cut 5 bases from V and 2 bases from J, with 11 bases between. In DNA, the CDR3 is TGTGCCAGCAGCCAGGGGAGTTTCACAGATACGCAGTATTTT. As protein: CASSQGSFTDTQYF.

This rearrangement joins TRBV20-1 to TRBJ2-3; D remains unclear. The V gene's germline CDR1 is DFQATT and CDR2 SNEGSKA (reference sequence). The V and J ends lost 2 bases and 0 bases respectively, with 6 bases between them. This CDR3 has 13 amino acids. The chain's CDR3 is CSARQASTDTQYF. As DNA, the CDR3 is TGCAGTGCTAGACAAGCTAGCACAGATACGCAGTATTTT.

This clonotype was picked up a small number of times. The chain joins TRBV5-1 to TRBJ2-3; no clear D gene. The germline V gene encodes CDR1 SGHRS and CDR2 YFSETQ. V was trimmed by 2 bases and J by 3 bases, leaving 10 bases between them. The CDR3 extends over 14 amino acids. The CDR3 is CASSLSAPTDTQYF. For the CDR3, the DNA is TGCGCCAGCAGCTTATCCGCCCCGACAGATACGCAGTATTTT.

This chain joins TRBV20-1 and TRBJ2-1, with D possibly TRBD2 on 6 matching bases. V was trimmed by 5 bases and J by 8 bases, leaving 13 bases between them. The CDR3 spans 12 residues. Germline values: CDR1 DFQATT, CDR2 SNEGSKA (reference sequence). CDR3 in DNA: TGCAGTGCTCCGCGGTCGGGGGATGAGCAGTTCTTC. It is translated as CSAPRSGDEQFF.

This clonotype was picked up a small number of times. The chain couples TRBV4-1 to TRBJ1-1; TRBD1 matches 7 bases. J lost 7 bases, V lost 1 base, and 9 bases had no gene match. The V gene's germline CDR1 is MGHRA and CDR2 YSYEKL. This CDR3 spans 15 amino acids. The CDR3 protein is CASSQGETGKNEAFF. CDR3 coding DNA: TGCGCCAGCAGCCAAGGGGAGACAGGGAAAAATGAAGCTTTCTTT.

V is TRBV18 and J is TRBJ2-5; D may match TRBD1 or TRBD2 (5 bases each). CDR1 and CDR2 from the germline V gene are KGHSH and LQKENI. The V end was cut by 3 bases, the J end by 2 bases, with 10 bases between. This CDR3 spans 14 amino acids. The CDR3 spells CASSPRDRQETQYF. The CDR3 bases are TGTGCCAGCTCACCCCGGGACCGACAAGAGACCCAGTACTTC. The full variable domain, in which reference TRBV18 and TRBJ2-5 provide the parts outside the CDR3, is NAGVMQNPRHLVRRRGQEARLRCSPMKGHSHVYWYRQLPEEGLKFMVYLQKENIIDESGMPKERFSAEFPKEGPSILRIQQVVRGDSAAYFCASSPRDRQETQYFGPGTRLLVL.

This clonotype was seen a few times. The chain has TRBV5-1 and TRBJ2-3, with 10 bases matching TRBD2. Germline lookup yields CDR1 SGHRS and CDR2 YFSETQ. CDR3 length equals 15 residues. J was trimmed by 8 bases and V by 3 bases; bases with no gene match: 9. This chain's CDR3 is CASSSGTSVGGTQYF. Here the CDR3 DNA reads TGCGCCAGCAGCTCCGGGACTAGCGTTGGCGGTACGCAGTATTTT.

The chain employs TRBV18 and TRBJ2-5; D remains ambiguous. The CDR3 totals 13 residues. Trimming pared 2 bases from V and 4 bases from J, leaving 8 bases between. The germline V gene has CDR1 KGHSH and CDR2 LQKENI. The CDR3 loop is CASSPGSSETQYF. For the CDR3, the DNA is TGTGCCAGCTCACCAGGCAGTTCAGAGACCCAGTACTTC.

This sequence joins TRBV19 and TRBJ1-2; 7 bases are a match to TRBD1. The CDR3 length is 15 residues. In germline, CDR1 is LNHDA, CDR2 SQIVND (reference sequence). Trimming at V came to 5 bases and at J to 5 bases, leaving 11 bases not matched to a gene. The CDR3 bases are TGTGCCAGTAGTTCCCGGACAGGTGGACATTATGGCTACACCTTC. Translation: CASSSRTGGHYGYTF.

The J gene is TRBJ2-5, the V gene TRBV11-2, with D perhaps matching TRBD2 (5 bases). V lost 2 bases to trimming and J lost 4 bases, with 11 bases between them. Germline V gives CDR1 SGHAT, CDR2 FQNNGV. There are 14 residues in the CDR3. Here the CDR3 DNA reads TGTGCCAGCAGCTTACGCGTAGCGCGAGAGACCCAGTACTTC. This translates into CASSLRVARETQYF.

This clonotype was seen many times. The gene calls are TRBV5-1 and TRBJ2-3; 9 positions agree with TRBD2. Germline-derived CDR1 and CDR2 are SGHRS and YFSETQ. The CDR3 has 17 amino acids. After removal of 1 base from V and 3 bases from J, the junction contained 9 bases not matched to a gene. The CDR3 region has the DNA TGCGCCAGCAGCTTGACTGCTAGCGGGGAACCAACAGATACGCAGTATTTT. This codes for CASSLTASGEPTDTQYF.

This clonotype occurred a few times. The genes are TRBV7-2 and TRBJ1-2; D ambiguous. The CDR3 is made up of 15 amino acids. V lost 1 base, J lost 0 bases, and 9 bases lay in between. The germline CDR1 and CDR2 sequences are SGHTA and FQGNSA. The CDR3 sequence is CASSLEFTPNYGYTF. CDR3 bases: TGTGCCAGCAGCTTAGAGTTCACCCCTAACTATGGCTACACCTTC.